Listed here are 31 T cell receptor beta chains from one sample, sequenced in a study of T cell repertoires in cytomegalovirus infection. TCRdb called the reads again in MiXCR, with one record for every CDR3 protein. The sample contains approximately 260,000 distinct CDR3 sequences, over 15% of which appear only once. Sequenced material: CD8+ T cells from PBMCs. The receptors shown here come from a human donor in good health (CMV status not recorded). Some clones in this sample may be carry-over from other donors' samples.

The V and J genes are TRBV6-6 and TRBJ2-7; TRBD2 is a possible D gene (6 bases). The CDR3 is made up of 14 amino acids. V dropped 6 bases and J dropped 0 bases, with 12 bases sitting between them. Germline V CDR1 and CDR2: MNHNY, SVGAGI (reference sequence). DNA for the CDR3: TGTGCCAGCAGCGCCTCCGGGAGCTCCTACGAGCAGTACTTC. It is translated as CASSASGSSYEQYF.

In its sample, this clonotype was seen a few times. The rearrangement joins TRBV7-6 to TRBJ2-7; weak D call: TRBD2 (6 bases). The germline V gene has CDR1 SGHVS and CDR2 FNYEAQ. The V end was cut by 6 bases, the J end by 4 bases, with 22 bases between. This CDR3 comprises 16 residues. The CDR3 loop reads CASSLNTGAHLYEQYF. The CDR3 coding sequence is TGTGCCAGCAGTCTAAACACGGGAGCTCACCTTTACGAGCAGTACTTC.

V gene TRBV28 combines with J gene TRBJ1-1, with 10 bases aligning to TRBD1. This CDR3 contains 14 residues. The junction had 8 bases not matched to a gene; V was cut back by 7 bases and J by 6 bases. The germline V gene encodes CDR1 MDHEN and CDR2 SYDVKM. Here the CDR3 DNA reads TGTGCCAGCACATTGACCGGGACAGGGGCTGAAGCTTTCTTT. Its translation is CASTLTGTGAEAFF. The full variable domain, completed using reference TRBV28 and TRBJ1-1, is DVKVTQSSRYLVKRTGEKVFLECVQDMDHENMFWYRQDPGLGLRLIYFSYDVKMKEKGDIPEGYSVSREKKERFSLILESASTNQTSMYLCASTLTGTGAEAFFGQGTRLTVV.

The chain has TRBV12-3 or TRBV12-4 and TRBJ1-6, with 8 nucleotides matching TRBD1. V gave up 6 bases and J gave up 13 bases; unmatched junction bases: 14. This CDR3 comprises 15 residues. In DNA form, the CDR3 reads TGTGCCAGCAGCTTTTCCCGGACAGGGCTATACCCCCTCCACTTT. Residues: CASSFSRTGLYPLHF.

This clonotype has a handful of counts. The V call is TRBV2, the J call TRBJ1-2; D unresolved. The CDR3 spans 8 residues. The ends were cut back, 6 bases at V and 8 bases at J, with 1 base in the middle. From germline, CDR1 is SNHLY and CDR2 FYNNEI. CDR3 sequence reads: CASRGYTF. For the CDR3, the DNA is TGTGCCAGCAGAGGCTACACCTTC.

There are many counts of this clonotype. The chain is built from TRBV7-2 and TRBJ1-3; TRBD1 is a possible D gene (6 bases). This CDR3 has 16 residues. V lost 3 bases and J 2 bases, leaving 14 bases between the germline ends. CDR1 is SGHTA, CDR2 FQGNSA, per germline. CDR3 nucleotides: TGTGCCAGCAGCTTCCTGACAGGAGCCCCTGGAAACACCATATATTTT. Its protein is CASSFLTGAPGNTIYF.

The table lists this clonotype with many counts. The chain is built from TRBV7-9 and TRBJ2-1; perhaps TRBD1 as D (5 bases). The germline V gene encodes CDR1 SEHNR and CDR2 FQNEAQ (reference sequence). V lost 2 bases, J lost 0 bases, and 17 bases lay in between. The CDR3 has 18 residues. CDR3 sequence reads: CASSLRGRNGPSYNEQFF. Written as DNA, the CDR3 is TGTGCCAGCAGCTTAAGGGGTCGCAACGGCCCCTCCTACAATGAGCAGTTCTTC.

This clonotype was counted many times. J is TRBJ2-7 and V is TRBV6-9; D might be TRBD1 or TRBD2, each matching 5 bases. V was cut by 7 bases and J by 7 bases, with 20 bases left in between. The CDR3 contains 14 residues. Per germline, CDR1 MNHGY and CDR2 SVAAGI. The CDR3 loop reads CASTKGDPEMEQYF. CDR3 nucleotides: TGTGCCAGCACCAAAGGGGACCCGGAAATGGAGCAGTACTTC.

The chain couples TRBV10-3 to TRBJ2-2, with D unresolved. CDR3 length equals 13 residues. In germline, CDR1 is ENHRY, CDR2 SYGVKD. The V end lost 7 bases, the J end lost 7 bases, and 13 bases lay between the germline ends. The CDR3 DNA reads TGTGCCATCATTTCCGATTTTGGCGGGGAGCTGTTTTTT. Protein sequence: CAIISDFGGELFF.

This clonotype was detected only a few times. This sequence joins TRBV29-1 and TRBJ1-5; TRBD1 agrees at 12 bases. From germline, CDR1 is SQVTM and CDR2 ANQGSEA. V shed 1 base and J 3 bases; nucleotides not matched to a gene: 7. CDR3 length: 17 amino acids. CDR3 nucleotide sequence: TGCAGCGTTGAAGGGGGACAGGGGGCTTTCCTCAATCAGCCCCAGCATTTT. Its protein product is CSVEGGQGAFLNQPQHF.

This clonotype was detected only a few times. The V gene is TRBV6-6, the J gene TRBJ1-6; 8 nucleotides agree with TRBD1. This CDR3 region has 16 residues. The germline V gene encodes CDR1 MNHNY and CDR2 SVGAGI (reference sequence). The junction had 11 bases not matched to a gene; V was cut back by 4 bases and J by 9 bases. The CDR3 spells CASSSDRGVSGSPLHF. CDR3 in DNA: TGTGCCAGCAGTTCCGACAGGGGAGTTTCAGGTTCACCCCTCCACTTT.

This clonotype showed up just a few times. V gene TRBV20-1 combines with J gene TRBJ2-7; D remains unclear. In germline, CDR1 is DFQATT, CDR2 SNEGSKA (reference sequence). This CDR3 is built from 11 residues. Trimming left V 5 bases short and J 2 bases short, with 7 bases between. The CDR3 is CSARATYEQYF. The CDR3 bases are TGCAGTGCTCGGGCTACCTACGAGCAGTACTTC.

This clonotype was observed a handful of times. This chain connects TRBV5-5 to TRBJ1-4; D gene unclear. V dropped 0 bases and J dropped 8 bases, with 17 bases sitting between them. CDR1 is SGHKS, CDR2 YYEKEE, per germline (reference sequence). This CDR3 is 16 amino acids long. The CDR3: CASSLEVGRLGEKLFF. The DNA for the CDR3 is TGTGCCAGCAGCTTGGAAGTAGGACGGCTGGGGGAAAAACTGTTTTTT. The full variable domain, its missing parts supplied by reference TRBV5-5 and TRBJ1-4, is DAGVTQSPTHLIKTRGQQVTLRCSPISGHKSVSWYQQVLGQGPQFIFQYYEKEERGRGNFPDRFSARQFPNYSSELNVNALLLGDSALYLCASSLEVGRLGEKLFFGSGTQLSVL.

The V and J genes are TRBV29-1 and TRBJ1-1; D is ambiguous. Germline V lookup: CDR1 SQVTM, CDR2 ANQGSEA. Trimming removed 2 bases from V and 3 bases from J, with 7 bases in between. The CDR3 is 12 residues long. The CDR3 here is CSVERLYTEAFF. CDR3 DNA sequence: TGCAGCGTTGAAAGGTTATACACTGAAGCTTTCTTT.

This clonotype was picked up a small number of times. The V gene is TRBV14, the J gene TRBJ2-7, with 10 bases lining up with TRBD1. The junction had 4 bases not matched to a gene; V was cut back by 5 bases and J by 3 bases. CDR3 length: 14 amino acids. CDR1 and CDR2 from the germline V gene are SGHDN and FVKESK. DNA of the CDR3: TGTGCCAGCAGCTGGGGACAGGGGAACTACGAGCAGTACTTC. It specifies CASSWGQGNYEQYF. The complete variable domain, with remaining parts taken from reference TRBV14 and TRBJ2-7, reads EAGVTQFPSHSVIEKGQTVTLRCDPISGHDNLYWYRRVMGKEIKFLLHFVKESKQDESGMPNNRFLAERTGGTYSTLKVQPAELEDSGVYFCASSWGQGNYEQYFGPGTRLTVT.

The rearrangement joins TRBV6-5 to TRBJ1-3; D not resolved. V lost 6 bases to trimming and J lost 1 base, with 7 bases between them. The CDR3 sequence is 13 residues long. The V gene's germline CDR1 is MNHEY and CDR2 SVGAGI. This CDR3 reads CASRGFSGNTIYF. In DNA form, the CDR3 reads TGTGCCAGCAGGGGGTTTTCTGGAAACACCATATATTTT.

This clonotype was found a few times. The genes are TRBV4-1 and TRBJ2-7; TRBD2 agrees at 7 bases. This CDR3 has 17 residues. CDR1 MGHRA and CDR2 YSYEKL come from the germline V gene. J gave up 0 bases and V 0 bases, and 8 bases lay outside the gene matches. This CDR3 is CASSQEDGRMSSYEQYF. In nucleotides, the CDR3 is TGCGCCAGCAGCCAAGAGGACGGGAGGATGAGCTCCTACGAGCAGTACTTC.

As to this clonotype: At one of its ends the junction is not consistent with the germline gene, which may arise from a read error. The gene calls are TRBV4-2 and TRBJ1-1; no definite D call. CDR3 length: 14 residues. Germline V CDR1 and CDR2: LGHNA, YNFKEQ. CDR3 loop: CASSQDEGWAEVFF. CDR3 coding DNA: TGTGCCAGCAGCCAAGATGAGGGTTGGGCTGAAGTTTTCTTT.

V is TRBV6-2 or TRBV6-3 and J is TRBJ1-1; D may be TRBD1 (6 bases). From germline, CDR1 is MNHEY and CDR2 SVGEGT. Trimming stripped 5 bases from V and 8 bases from J, with 15 bases between. The CDR3 loop spans 13 amino acids. The CDR3 DNA follows: TGTGCCAGCAGTCCCGGAGGGGGGGCAGAAGCTTTCTTT. Amino acids: CASSPGGGAEAFF.

Ten or more counts support this clonotype. The chain has TRBV7-9 and TRBJ2-4, with D possibly matching TRBD2 (6 bases). Trimming took off 1 base at V and 7 bases at J, with 11 bases between the two ends. This CDR3 has 14 amino acids. CDR1 and CDR2 from the germline V gene are SEHNR and FQNEAQ (reference sequence). CDR3 sequence (DNA): TGTGCCAGCAGCTTAGTGGGCGGAGGGAACATTCAGTACTTC. It is translated as CASSLVGGGNIQYF.

This clonotype has more than one count but fewer than ten. V is TRBV4-2 and J is TRBJ2-7, with TRBD1 as a possible D gene (5 bases). Germline-derived CDR1 and CDR2 are LGHNA and YNFKEQ. Trimming stripped 0 bases from V and 3 bases from J, with 15 bases between. This CDR3 region has 16 residues. The CDR3 nucleotides read TGTGCCAGCAGCCAAGACTCAAGGGGAAATAACTACGAGCAGTACTTC. Protein sequence: CASSQDSRGNNYEQYF.

This chain connects TRBV6-2 or TRBV6-3 to TRBJ2-2, with 7 bases matching TRBD1. CDR3 length equals 17 residues. Unmatched junction bases numbered 11, after V lost 4 bases and J lost 3 bases. CDR1 and CDR2 (germline): MNHEY, SVGEGT. This CDR3 reads CASSFLDRAKDTGELFF. CDR3 nucleotide sequence: TGTGCCAGCAGTTTCCTCGACAGGGCAAAGGACACCGGGGAGCTGTTTTTT.

V is TRBV27 and J is TRBJ2-7, with D possibly matching TRBD1 (6 bases). V lost 6 bases and J 3 bases, leaving 15 bases between the germline ends. Germline values: CDR1 MNHEY, CDR2 SMNVEV (reference sequence). This CDR3 is 14 amino acids long. CDR3 bases: TGTGCCAGCAGGCAGGGACATGGCGGCTACGAGCAGTACTTC. It yields the protein CASRQGHGGYEQYF.

This clonotype was seen at least ten times. The V gene is TRBV4-2, the J gene TRBJ2-5; D possibly corresponds to TRBD1 (5 bases). CDR3 size: 16 residues. Trimming removed 1 base from V and 4 bases from J, with 16 bases in between. Germline-derived CDR1 and CDR2 are LGHNA and YNFKEQ. The CDR3 loop is CASSQVQALQGETQYF. Written as DNA, the CDR3 is TGTGCCAGCAGCCAAGTCCAGGCCTTGCAGGGAGAGACCCAGTACTTC.

The chain carries TRBV14 and TRBJ1-6, with 9 bases aligning to TRBD1. The V segment lost 4 bases and the J segment 7 bases; nucleotides outside the gene matches: 5. The CDR3 length is 15 residues. CDR1 is SGHDN and CDR2 is FVKESK in the germline V gene. Written as DNA, the CDR3 is TGTGCCAGCAGCCCGGGACAGGGCCCGAATTCACCCCTCCACTTT. It is translated as CASSPGQGPNSPLHF.

This clonotype was picked up many times. The genes are TRBV6-1 and TRBJ1-1; 7 bases are a match to TRBD1. With 8 bases clipped from V and 4 bases from J, the junction kept 16 bases outside the gene matches. This CDR3 region has 16 residues. Germline CDR1 and CDR2: MNHNS and SASEGT. This chain's CDR3 is CASDSRGQPPITEAFF. The CDR3 bases are TGTGCCAGCGACTCCCGGGGACAGCCACCCATCACTGAAGCTTTCTTT.

This clonotype was seen only a few times. The V call is TRBV27, the J call TRBJ2-1, with 9 bases aligning to TRBD1. CDR3 length: 12 amino acids. V shed 5 bases, J shed 9 bases, and the junction held 2 bases outside the gene matches. The germline gives CDR1 MNHEY, CDR2 SMNVEV (reference sequence). For the CDR3, the DNA is TGTGCCAGCAGTCCGGGACAGGGTGAGCAGTTCTTC. This codes for CASSPGQGEQFF.

The chain uses TRBV29-1 and TRBJ2-3; TRBD2 aligns across 8 bases. In germline, CDR1 is SQVTM, CDR2 ANQGSEA. Trimming took 7 bases from V and 3 from J; bases not matched to a gene: 3. The CDR3 spans 12 residues. This CDR3 reads CSAGGGTDTQYF. CDR3 coding DNA: TGCAGCGCGGGAGGGGGGACAGATACGCAGTATTTT.

This sequence joins TRBV7-2 and TRBJ2-3; possibly TRBD1 for D (6 bases). This CDR3 has 19 amino acids. CDR1 is SGHTA and CDR2 is FQGNSA in the germline V gene. V dropped 1 base and J dropped 3 bases, with 23 bases sitting between them. In DNA form, the CDR3 reads TGTGCCAGCAGCTTAGTGGGGGCTCGGCCTAGGGACGAGACAGATACGCAGTATTTT. As protein: CASSLVGARPRDETDTQYF.

In this sample, this clonotype turned up many times. The genes are TRBV29-1 and TRBJ1-1; the D gene is possibly TRBD1 (6 bases). V lost 6 bases and J lost 2, with 13 bases in between. There are 13 residues in the CDR3. The germline gives CDR1 SQVTM, CDR2 ANQGSEA. The CDR3 sequence is CSVPGQLNTEAFF. In DNA, the CDR3 is TGCAGCGTCCCGGGACAACTCAACACTGAAGCTTTCTTT. The full variable domain, in which reference TRBV29-1 and TRBJ1-1 provide the parts outside the CDR3, is SAVISQKPSRDICQRGTSLTIQCQVDSQVTMMFWYRQQPGQSLTLIATANQGSEATYESGFVIDKFPISRPNLTFSTLTVSNMSPEDSSIYLCSVPGQLNTEAFFGQGTRLTVV.

This clonotype is judged medium-sized. J is TRBJ2-5 and V is TRBV29-1; the D is unclear. Trimming pared 2 bases from V and 3 bases from J, leaving 7 bases between. Germline V gene data show CDR1 as SQVTM and CDR2 as ANQGSEA. The CDR3 contains 12 residues. The CDR3 region is CSVEIEEETQYF. The DNA for the CDR3 is TGCAGCGTTGAAATCGAAGAAGAGACCCAGTACTTC.